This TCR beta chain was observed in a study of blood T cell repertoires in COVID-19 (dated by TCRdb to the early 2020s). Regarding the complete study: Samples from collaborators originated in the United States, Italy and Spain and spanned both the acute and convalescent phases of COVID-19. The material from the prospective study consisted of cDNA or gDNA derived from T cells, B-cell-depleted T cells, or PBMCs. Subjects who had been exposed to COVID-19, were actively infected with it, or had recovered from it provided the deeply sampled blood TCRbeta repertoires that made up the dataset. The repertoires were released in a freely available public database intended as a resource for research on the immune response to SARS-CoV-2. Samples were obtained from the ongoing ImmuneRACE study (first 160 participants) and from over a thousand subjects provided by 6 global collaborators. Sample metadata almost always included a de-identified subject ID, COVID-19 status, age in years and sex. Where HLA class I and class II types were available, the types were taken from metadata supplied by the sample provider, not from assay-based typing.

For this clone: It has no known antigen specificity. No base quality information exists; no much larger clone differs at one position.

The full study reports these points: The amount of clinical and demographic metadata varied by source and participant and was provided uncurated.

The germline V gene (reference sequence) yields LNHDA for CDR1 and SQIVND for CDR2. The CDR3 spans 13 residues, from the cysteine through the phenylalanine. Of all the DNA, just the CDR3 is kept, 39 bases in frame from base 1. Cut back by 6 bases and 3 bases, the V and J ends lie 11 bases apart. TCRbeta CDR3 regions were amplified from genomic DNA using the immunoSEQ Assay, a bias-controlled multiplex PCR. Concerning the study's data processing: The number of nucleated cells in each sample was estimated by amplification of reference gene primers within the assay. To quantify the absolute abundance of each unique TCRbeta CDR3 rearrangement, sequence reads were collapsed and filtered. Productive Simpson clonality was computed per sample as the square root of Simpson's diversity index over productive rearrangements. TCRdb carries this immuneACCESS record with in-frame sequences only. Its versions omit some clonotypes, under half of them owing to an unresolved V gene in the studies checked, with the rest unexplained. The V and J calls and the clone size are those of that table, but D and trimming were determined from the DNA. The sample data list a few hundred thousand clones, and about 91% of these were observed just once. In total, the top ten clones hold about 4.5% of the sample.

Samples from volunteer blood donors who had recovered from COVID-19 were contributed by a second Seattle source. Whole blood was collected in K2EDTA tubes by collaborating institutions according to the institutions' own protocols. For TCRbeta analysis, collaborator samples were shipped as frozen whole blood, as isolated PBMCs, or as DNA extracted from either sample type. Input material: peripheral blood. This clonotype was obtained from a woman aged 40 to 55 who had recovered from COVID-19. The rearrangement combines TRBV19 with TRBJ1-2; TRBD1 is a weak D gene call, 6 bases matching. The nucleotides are TGTGCCAGTAGGACAGGATTCGACTATGGCTACACCTTC. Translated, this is CASRTGFDYGYTF.